This T cell receptor (beta chain) was recovered during a study of T cell responses to AZD1222 COVID-19 vaccine. Pooled samples include second doses given at about 4 or 12 weeks. Germline CDR1 and CDR2: KGHSH and LQKENI. Germline trimming cut 3 bases from V and 2 bases from J; bases unmatched to any gene: 19. CDR3 length: 19 residues. Findings and limits, study-wide: Across spike, vaccine-associated CD4 TCRs were found, dominant at 160-218 and 743-854. The donor cohort was predominantly white British with a female majority, and clonal diversity may have been underestimated. Only after the peak T cell response were repertoires sampled.

About this clone itself: Its antigen is currently unknown.

Only in-frame clones appear in the TCRdb table, and some are missing; sequencing was by immunoSEQ multiplex PCR. Of about 140,000 clones listed, 88% are singletons. The genes are TRBV18 and TRBJ2-7; 7 nucleotides agree with TRBD2. Sequences were derived from peripheral blood, sampled 28 days after the second AZD1222 dose. This clonotype was obtained from an adult who received the AZD1222 COVID-19 vaccine. The CDR3 region has the DNA TGTGCCAGCTCACCGTTCACCAGCGGGAACGGGTTAGTTGCCTACGAGCAGTACTTC. Its protein product is CASSPFTSGNGLVAYEQYF.